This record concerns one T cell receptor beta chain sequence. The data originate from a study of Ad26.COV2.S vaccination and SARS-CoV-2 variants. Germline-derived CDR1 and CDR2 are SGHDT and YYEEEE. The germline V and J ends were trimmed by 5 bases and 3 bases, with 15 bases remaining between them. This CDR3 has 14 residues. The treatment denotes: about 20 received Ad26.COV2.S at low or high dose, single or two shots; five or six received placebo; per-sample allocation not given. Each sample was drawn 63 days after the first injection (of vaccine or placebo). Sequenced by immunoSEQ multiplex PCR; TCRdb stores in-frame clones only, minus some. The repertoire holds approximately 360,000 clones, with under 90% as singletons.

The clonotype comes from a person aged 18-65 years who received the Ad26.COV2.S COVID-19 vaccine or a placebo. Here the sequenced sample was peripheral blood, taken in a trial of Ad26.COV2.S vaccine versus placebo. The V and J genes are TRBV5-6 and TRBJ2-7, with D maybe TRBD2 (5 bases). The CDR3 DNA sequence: TGTGCCAGCAGTTTAAGCGGCTTGCGCTACGAGCAGTACTTC. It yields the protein CASSLSGLRYEQYF.